Listed below are T cell receptor beta chains from one sample, sequenced in a study of blood T cells in healthy people across ages. A single record per CDR3 protein comes from TCRdb applying MiXCR to the 5' RACE reads. The sample contains about 320,000 distinct CDR3 sequences, 27% of which appear only once. Material for sequencing was blood. The source of these receptors is a woman aged 70-85 years in good health. Each CDR3 is given with its conserved first and last residue. A D gene is named only where the DNA matches it firmly. Only some rows state a clone size, as once, few, many or a class for expanded clones.

D gene,clone size,V gene,J gene,CDR3 DNA,CDR3 protein
TRBD1,many,TRBV20-1,TRBJ1-2,TGCAGTCCCGGACAGGCTTTGGTCGATGGCTACACCTTC,CSPGQALVDGYTF
NA,NA,TRBV7-2,TRBJ2-3,TGTGCCAGCAGCTTAGATGTTGCGAGAACAGATACGCAGTATTTT,CASSLDVARTDTQYF
NA,NA,TRBV10-3,TRBJ1-5,TGTGCCATCAGTGAGTACAGGACAGACACGGGGCCCCAGCATTTT,CAISEYRTDTGPQHF
NA,NA,TRBV12-3/TRBV12-4,TRBJ2-7,TGTGCCAGCAGTAGGGAGTACTCCTACGAGCAGTACTTC,CASSREYSYEQYF
NA,few,TRBV11-2,TRBJ2-1,TGTGCCAGCAGCGGCGCACCTTACGGTGAGCAGTTCTTC,CASSGAPYGEQFF
NA,few,TRBV28,TRBJ2-7,TGTGCCAGCAGCCCCACAAGGACATTTTCCGAGCAGTACTTC,CASSPTRTFSEQYF
NA,few,TRBV29-1,TRBJ2-2,TGCAGCGCGCGGACTGCTACTGCCGGGGAGCTGTTTTTT,CSARTATAGELFF
TRBD1,NA,TRBV6-1,TRBJ2-7,TGTGCCAGCAGTGAACGATTCGGACAGGGATACGAGCAGTACTTC,CASSERFGQGYEQYF
NA,NA,TRBV15,TRBJ1-4,TGTGCCACTCGACCCGGGGGAACTAATGAAAAACTGTTTTTT,CATRPGGTNEKLFF
NA,NA,TRBV11-2,TRBJ2-1,TGTGCCAGCAGCCCCGACAGGCACCCGAACAATGAGCAGTTCTTC,CASSPDRHPNNEQFF
NA,few,TRBV6-6,TRBJ1-1,TGTGCCAGCGGTGATCGAGGCACTGAAGCTTTCTTT,CASGDRGTEAFF
NA,NA,TRBV7-2,TRBJ2-4,TGTGCCAGCAGCCTAGGGGGAGGGATACTAGCCAAAAACATTCAGTACTTC,CASSLGGGILAKNIQYF
NA,few,TRBV2,TRBJ2-3,TGTGCCAGCAGTGACGACAGGCGAGATACGCAGTATTTT,CASSDDRRDTQYF
TRBD1,NA,TRBV28,TRBJ2-3,TGTGCCAGCGGATACAACAGGGGTGGCACAGATACGCAGTATTTT,CASGYNRGGTDTQYF
TRBD2,few,TRBV7-2,TRBJ2-1,TGTGCCAGCAGCTTAGGGGGCGGGAGGGCCAGGAATGAGCAGTTCTTC,CASSLGGGRARNEQFF
TRBD2,NA,TRBV7-2,TRBJ2-7,TGTGCCAGCAGCCCCCGGACTAGCGGGTCGACCTACGAGCAGTACTTC,CASSPRTSGSTYEQYF
NA,NA,TRBV25-1,TRBJ2-7,TGTGCCAGCAGTGAATCCGTCGGCGAGCAGTACTTC,CASSESVGEQYF
NA,few,TRBV28,TRBJ2-7,TGTGCCAGCTTCCGGGGCGAAAACTACGAGCAGTACTTC,CASFRGENYEQYF
TRBD1,few,TRBV20-1,TRBJ1-4,TGCAGTGCTAGTGGAGGGGACAGGGGCGAAAAACTGTTTTTT,CSASGGDRGEKLFF
TRBD2,NA,TRBV6-1,TRBJ2-1,TGTGTCAGCAGTGAAAGCGGGGGCTACAATGAGCAGTTCTTC,CVSSESGGYNEQFF
NA,many,TRBV7-2,TRBJ2-4,TGTGCCAGCAGCTTCACAGGCAGCCTAACTGGGGCCAAAAACATTCAGTACTTC,CASSFTGSLTGAKNIQYF
NA,NA,TRBV6-6,TRBJ1-2,TGTGCCAGCAGCCGTAAACAGGGCTCGGACTATGGCTACACCTTC,CASSRKQGSDYGYTF
TRBD2,few,TRBV12-3/TRBV12-4,TRBJ2-7,TGTGCCAGCAGATCGTCCGGGAGCGGGAAGAACGAGCAGTACTTC,CASRSSGSGKNEQYF
NA,NA,TRBV11-2,TRBJ2-1,TGTGCCAGCAGCCCCGAAATTGGGGAAATGATTCCTCACTCCTACAATGAGCAGTTCTTC,CASSPEIGEMIPHSYNEQFF
TRBD1,NA,TRBV5-1,TRBJ1-5,TGCGCCAGCAGCCTACAGGGGGCACAGCCCCAGCATTTT,CASSLQGAQPQHF
NA,NA,TRBV7-2,TRBJ1-1,TGTGCCAGCAGCTTAGCACAGTTAAACACTGAAGCTTTCTTT,CASSLAQLNTEAFF
NA,NA,TRBV6-6,TRBJ2-5,TGTGCCAGCACCCTCCGAGAGACCCAGTACTTC,CASTLRETQYF
NA,many,TRBV12-5,TRBJ2-7,TGTGCTAGTGGGGTACTTCTAGGGTACGAGCAGTACTTC,CASGVLLGYEQYF
TRBD1,few,TRBV20-1,TRBJ1-1,TGCAGTGCCGCAGGGGGCTTTACGAACACTGAAGCTTTCTTT,CSAAGGFTNTEAFF
NA,NA,TRBV12-3/TRBV12-4,TRBJ1-1,TGTGCCAGCAGTTTTACACCCGTCACTGAAGCTTTCTTT,CASSFTPVTEAFF
NA,NA,TRBV6-5,TRBJ2-6,TGTGCCAGCAGTTACGCCTTCCAGGGCTCTGGGGCCAACGTCCTGACTTTC,CASSYAFQGSGANVLTF
NA,NA,TRBV5-1,TRBJ2-1,TGCGCCAGCAGCCGGACCGGGACCAACAATGAGCAGTTCTTC,CASSRTGTNNEQFF
NA,many,TRBV6-5,TRBJ2-4,TGTGCCAGCAGCCCCGCCCGGAACATTCAGTACTTC,CASSPARNIQYF
NA,few,TRBV7-8,TRBJ1-2,TGTGCCAGCAGCTTTAACTCTCGGGGGTTTAACTATGGCTACACCTTC,CASSFNSRGFNYGYTF
TRBD1,many,TRBV5-1,TRBJ2-7,TGCGCCAGCAGCTTCACAGGGGACTCCTACGAGCAGTACTTC,CASSFTGDSYEQYF